These 3 T cell receptor beta chains were sequenced from one sample in a study of shared clonotypes between healthy human individuals. Terminally differentiated effector memory CD45RA+ cells were left out of the naive CD8 fraction, which was CD45RO-negative and positively selected for CCR7. The data were produced by immunoSEQ multiplex PCR, yet TCRdb's version contains in-frame clones alone and is incomplete. This repertoire shows about 2.1 million clones, roughly 95% found once; its top ten account for 1.5% to 2%. Sequenced material: naive CD8+ T cells from PBMCs. All receptors come from a man aged 18 to 29 in good health. Some clones in this sample may be carry-over from other donors' samples.

As concerns this clone: This CDR3 is also generated by other DNA sequences in the sample. The chain recombines TRBV7-9 with TRBJ2-7; no definite D call. Trimming took 5 bases from V and 3 from J, leaving 5 bases between them. Germline lookup yields CDR1 SEHNR and CDR2 FQNEAQ (reference sequence). The CDR3 is 11 amino acids. This CDR3 is CASSPHYEQYF. The CDR3 DNA sequence: TGTGCCAGCAGCCCTCACTACGAGCAGTACTTC.

The V and J genes are TRBV6-1 and TRBJ1-2; unclear D gene. CDR3 size: 15 residues. CDR1 is MNHNS and CDR2 is SASEGT in the germline V gene. Trimming removed 1 base at V and 4 bases at J, with 13 bases between. This CDR3 reads CASSEGLAGGYGYTF. The DNA of the CDR3 is TGTGCCAGCAGTGAAGGGTTGGCGGGCGGCTATGGCTACACCTTC.

The rearrangement links TRBV28 to TRBJ1-1, with 7 nucleotides matching TRBD1. The CDR3 consists of 14 residues. The germline CDR1 and CDR2 sequences are MDHEN and SYDVKM. The V segment lost 6 bases and the J segment 6 bases; nucleotides outside the gene matches: 10. The chain's CDR3 is CASSYRGELAEAFF. Written as DNA, the CDR3 is TGTGCCAGCAGCTACAGGGGTGAACTCGCTGAAGCTTTCTTT.